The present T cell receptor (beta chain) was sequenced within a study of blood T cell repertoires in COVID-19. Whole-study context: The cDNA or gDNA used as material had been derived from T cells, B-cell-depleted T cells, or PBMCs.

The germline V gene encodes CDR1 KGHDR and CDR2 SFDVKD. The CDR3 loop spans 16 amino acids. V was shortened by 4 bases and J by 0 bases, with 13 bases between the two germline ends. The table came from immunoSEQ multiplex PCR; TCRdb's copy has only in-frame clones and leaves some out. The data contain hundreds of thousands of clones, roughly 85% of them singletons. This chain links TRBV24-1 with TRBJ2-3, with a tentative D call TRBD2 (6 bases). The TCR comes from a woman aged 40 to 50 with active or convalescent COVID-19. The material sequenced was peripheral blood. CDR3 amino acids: CATSEGDFPSTDTQYF. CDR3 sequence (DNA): TGTGCCACCAGTGAAGGGGACTTCCCTAGCACAGATACGCAGTATTTT.